This TCR beta chain is drawn from a study of T cells in Graves' hyperthyroidism and ophthalmopathy. Germline CDR1 reads SGHVS; CDR2 reads FQNEAQ. The CDR3 totals 17 residues. J lost 0 bases, V lost 1 base, and 8 bases had no gene match. Clinical symptoms, serum thyroxine and TRAb, thyroid ultrasound and orbital computed tomography together formed the diagnostic basis. The source material, RNA transcripts, was used to amplify TCR beta CDR3 regions. The HTBI primer set was used in a first-round RT-PCR of the TCR CDR3. TCRdb processed the multiplex PCR reads anew with MiXCR; each CDR3 protein has one entry. The table lists about 840,000 distinct CDR3 sequences, more than 30% of them singletons.

This TCR was sampled from a man aged 18 to 29 with Graves' hyperthyroidism. This chain connects TRBV7-8 to TRBJ2-5; TRBD1 matches at 7 bases. Sequenced: blood. The CDR3 sequence: CASSLVSQTGHQETQYF. DNA for the CDR3: TGTGCCAGCAGCTTAGTCAGTCAGACAGGGCACCAAGAGACCCAGTACTTC.